A selection of T cell receptor beta chains follows, all from one sample in a study of cytomegalovirus exposure and HLA in healthy donors. The repertoire was sequenced with immunoSEQ multiplex PCR; TCRdb's copy has only in-frame clones and lacks some. The repertoire holds about 100,000 clones, with approximately 82% as singletons. The specimen was PBMCs. The receptors originated from a woman aged 18-35 years in good health and CMV-seronegative. Both conserved end residues are part of each CDR3. A D gene is named only where the DNA matches it firmly. Size tells how often a clone was seen (once, few, many) or the class of an expanded clone, and some rows leave it out.

>TRBJ2-4|NA|NA|TRBV6-4
TGTGCCAGCAGTGACTCGATTACGGGGAACATTCAGTACTTC
CASSDSITGNIQYF
>TRBJ2-3|NA|TRBD2|TRBV7-2
TGTGCCAGCAGCTTAAGACTAGCGGGAAATCTAGATACGCAGTATTTT
CASSLRLAGNLDTQYF
>TRBJ2-7|NA|TRBD2|TRBV7-8
TGTGCCAGCAGCTTAGACGGGGGGACCTACGAGCAGTACTTC
CASSLDGGTYEQYF
>TRBJ1-2|NA|NA|TRBV28
TGTGCCAGCAGTCAGATACGAAGTTACACCTTC
CASSQIRSYTF
>TRBJ2-3|NA|NA|TRBV7-3
TGTGCCAGCAGCGAACGGTCTCCAGATACGCAGTATTTT
CASSERSPDTQYF
>TRBJ2-7|NA|TRBD2|TRBV5-1
TGCGCCAGCAGCTTGGCCGGGACTAGCGGGAGCAACGAGCAGTACTTC
CASSLAGTSGSNEQYF
>TRBJ1-5|NA|TRBD1|TRBV6-1
TGTGCCAGCAGTTTGGACAGGGACTTTTATCAGCCCCAGCATTTT
CASSLDRDFYQPQHF
>TRBJ2-7|NA|TRBD1|TRBV4-1
TGCGCCAGCAGCGTACCCGGGACAGGGAGATACGAGCAGTACTTC
CASSVPGTGRYEQYF
>TRBJ2-1|NA|TRBD2|TRBV4-1
TGCGCCAGCAGCCAAGAAGCTGCGGGAGGGCTAGATGAGCAGTTCTTC
CASSQEAAGGLDEQFF
>TRBJ2-3|NA|TRBD2|TRBV14
TGTGCCAGCAGCCAAGATCCTAGCGGGACAGATACGCAGTATTTT
CASSQDPSGTDTQYF
>TRBJ1-1|NA|NA|TRBV19
TGTGCCAGTATGGGCTACGAAAAAGCTTTCTTT
CASMGYEKAFF
>TRBJ1-4|NA|NA|TRBV2
TGTGCCAGCAGCTACCCGACAGGTAGTGCTGAAAAACTGTTTTTT
CASSYPTGSAEKLFF
>TRBJ2-7|once|NA|TRBV5-1
TGCGCCAGCAGCTTGAAGGGGGTTTCCACGCACTACGGGCAGTACTTC
CASSLKGVSTHYGQYF
>TRBJ2-3|NA|TRBD2|TRBV7-2
TGTGCCAGCAGCTCGTTTAGCGGGAGGGAATATACGCAGTATTTT
CASSSFSGREYTQYF
>TRBJ1-5|NA|TRBD1|TRBV19
TGTGCCAGTAGCCCGACAGGGGGCAATCAGCCCCAGCATTTT
CASSPTGGNQPQHF
>TRBJ1-1|NA|NA|TRBV28
TGTGCCAGCAGCGTACCTCAAACAGGGACTGAAGCTTTCTTT
CASSVPQTGTEAFF
>TRBJ1-5|NA|NA|TRBV5-1
TGCGCCAGCAGCTTCCGGGACACCTTGGGGTACCAGCCCCAGCATTTT
CASSFRDTLGYQPQHF
>TRBJ2-7|NA|TRBD2|TRBV15
TGTGCCACCAGCAGAGATCGCGGGGGAGAGTACGAGCAGTACTTC
CATSRDRGGEYEQYF
>TRBJ1-1|NA|TRBD1|TRBV27
TGTGCCAGCAGCCAGGGGGGTGAAGCTTTCTTT
CASSQGGEAFF
>TRBJ1-2|NA|NA|TRBV25-1
TGTGCCAGCGGCGCTGGGACAAGCTATGGCTACACCTTC
CASGAGTSYGYTF
>TRBJ2-3|NA|NA|TRBV5-4
TGTGCCAGCAGCTTGGGCGGCTACACAGATACGCAGTATTTT
CASSLGGYTDTQYF
>TRBJ1-6|few|NA|TRBV25-1
TGTGCCAGCAGTCCCCGGAGCAGGGGCTATAATTCACCCCTCCACTTT
CASSPRSRGYNSPLHF
>TRBJ1-6|NA|TRBD1|TRBV7-9
TGTGCCAGCAGCTGGGGGACAGGGACCGATTCACCCCTCCACTTT
CASSWGTGTDSPLHF
>TRBJ2-6|NA|NA|TRBV7-9
TGTGCCAGCAGCTTCGTAGTCTCTGGGGCCAACGTCCTGACTTTC
CASSFVVSGANVLTF
>TRBJ1-2|NA|NA|TRBV28
TGTGCCAGCAGTCCAGCTCCAGGGGTGCAGCCCTATGGCTACACCTTC
CASSPAPGVQPYGYTF
>TRBJ2-7|NA|NA|TRBV6-5
TGTGCCAGCAGCCCGGGGCTGGAGGGCGACGAGCAGTACTTC
CASSPGLEGDEQYF
>TRBJ2-2|many|NA|TRBV6-4
TGTGCCAGCAGTGACTCTAGCGTCACCGGGGAGCTGTTTTTT
CASSDSSVTGELFF
>TRBJ1-1|once|NA|TRBV18
TGTGCCAGCTCACCACCGACAGGCATGAACACTGAAGCTTTCTTT
CASSPPTGMNTEAFF
>TRBJ1-2|NA|NA|TRBV10-1
TGCGCCAGCAGTGAGTCTATAAAGGGTTTGGGGGGTCCCTATGGCTACACCTTC
CASSESIKGLGGPYGYTF
>TRBJ2-7|few|TRBD1|TRBV28
TGTGCCAGCAGTTCCCCGGGACAGACCTACGAGCAGTACTTC
CASSSPGQTYEQYF
>TRBJ2-5|NA|NA|TRBV2
TGTGCCAGCAGTGGCCGGACTGCCACCCAAGAGACCCAGTACTTC
CASSGRTATQETQYF
>TRBJ2-1|NA|TRBD1|TRBV7-2
TGTGCCAGCAGCCTCAGCCGGGACAGCCACAATGAGCAGTTCTTC
CASSLSRDSHNEQFF
>TRBJ2-1|NA|NA|TRBV15
TGTGCCACCAGCCCCGGCGGTTACAATGAGCAGTTCTTC
CATSPGGYNEQFF
>TRBJ2-3|once|TRBD1|TRBV5-1
TGCGCCAGCAGCTTGGGGACAGGGGGCTTTAGGACAGATACGCAGTATTTT
CASSLGTGGFRTDTQYF
>TRBJ2-2|NA|TRBD2|TRBV5-1
TGCGCCAGCACCGCGGTGGCTAGCGGGGACACCGGGGAGCTGTTTTTT
CASTAVASGDTGELFF
>TRBJ2-7|NA|TRBD1|TRBV9
TGTGCCAGCAGCGTCGGAACAGGGGGTTTCGTCGGCGAGCAGTACTTC
CASSVGTGGFVGEQYF
>TRBJ1-1|NA|TRBD1|TRBV18
TGTGCCAGCTCACCAGCCCGGGACAGGTTGAACACTGAAGCTTTCTTT
CASSPARDRLNTEAFF
>TRBJ1-5|NA|TRBD1|TRBV6-6
TGTGCCAGCAGTTTGGGACAGTCCCCCAGTCAGCCCCAGCATTTT
CASSLGQSPSQPQHF
>TRBJ2-7|NA|TRBD2|TRBV6-1
TGTGCCAGCAGTGAAGTAGCGGGAGGTGACGAGCAGTACTTC
CASSEVAGGDEQYF
>TRBJ1-1|NA|TRBD1|TRBV11-2
TGTGCCAGCAGCTCTTTGGACAGGCTGAACACTGAAGCTTTCTTT
CASSSLDRLNTEAFF
>TRBJ2-5|NA|NA|TRBV2
TGTGCCAGCACAGGGCCCCTCCAAGAGACCCAGTACTTC
CASTGPLQETQYF
>TRBJ1-3|NA|NA|TRBV7-2
TGTGCCAGCAGCCTGCAGGATGGAAACACCATATATTTT
CASSLQDGNTIYF
>TRBJ1-3|NA|NA|TRBV28
TGTGCCAGCAGCCATCCCCCGTCGTGGCCTGGAAACACCATATATTTT
CASSHPPSWPGNTIYF
>TRBJ2-1|NA|TRBD1|TRBV25-1
TGTGCCGGCACCGGGACAGCATACAATGAGCAGTTCTTC
CAGTGTAYNEQFF
>TRBJ1-1|few|NA|TRBV19
TGTGCCAGTAGTGTTGGACAGAGGGCTTTCTTT
CASSVGQRAFF
>TRBJ2-1|NA|NA|TRBV6-5
TGTGCCAGCACCACAAGGGGGGGGGCCATCAATGAGCAGTTCTTC
CASTTRGGAINEQFF
>TRBJ2-1|once|TRBD2|TRBV6-5
TGTGCCAGCAGAAGGGGTCTAGCGGGGTACAATGAGCAGTTCTTC
CASRRGLAGYNEQFF
>TRBJ2-2|NA|NA|TRBV30
TGTGCCTGGAGACTACTGAACACCGGGGAGCTGTTTTTT
CAWRLLNTGELFF
>TRBJ2-7|NA|TRBD1|TRBV30
TGTGCCTGGACCTCCCCCGACAGGGTCGTGGGGAACGAGCAGTACTTC
CAWTSPDRVVGNEQYF
>TRBJ2-6|NA|NA|TRBV6-4
TGTGCCAGCAGTGCACTCGTTGGGGCCAACGTCCTGACTTTC
CASSALVGANVLTF
>TRBJ2-1|NA|NA|TRBV11-2
TGTGCCAGCAAGCCGGATGGGCGGGTGGGGTACAATGAGCAGTTCTTC
CASKPDGRVGYNEQFF
>TRBJ2-7|NA|NA|TRBV6-6
TGTGCCAGCAGTTACCTTGAGGCGTCTGGCGAGCAGTACTTC
CASSYLEASGEQYF
>TRBJ1-4|NA|TRBD1|TRBV28
TGTGCCAGCAGCACTCGGGACAGCGTTAATGAAAAACTGTTTTTT
CASSTRDSVNEKLFF
>TRBJ2-3|few|TRBD2|TRBV7-9
TGTGCCAGCAGCTTAAGGCCGGGAGGGCCGCCAGATACGCAGTATTTT
CASSLRPGGPPDTQYF
>TRBJ2-1|NA|NA|TRBV7-2
TGTGCCAGCAGTCCCGACAGATACAATGAGCAGTTCTTC
CASSPDRYNEQFF
>TRBJ1-2|NA|NA|TRBV28
TGTGCCAGCAGTTCATCCCCCGGCAAGAAAAGTCGGTCAGGCTATGGCTACACCTTC
CASSSSPGKKSRSGYGYTF
>TRBJ2-1|NA|NA|TRBV6-6
TGTGCCAGCAGTTACTCCCTTCCTAATGAGCAGTTCTTC
CASSYSLPNEQFF
>TRBJ2-1|NA|NA|TRBV5-1
TGCGCCAGCAGCTGGGGCTCCAACTACAATGAGCAGTTCTTC
CASSWGSNYNEQFF
>TRBJ1-1|once|NA|TRBV19
TGTGCCAGTAGGATCAGCGGAAGCACTGAAGCTTTCTTT
CASRISGSTEAFF
>TRBJ2-5|NA|NA|TRBV27
TGTGCCAGCAGTCCGGGGGGCGCCTGGATGGAGACCCAGTACTTC
CASSPGGAWMETQYF